Listed here is a single T cell receptor (beta chain). Autoimmune disease history or systemic immunosuppression meant exclusion. This specimen comes from a study of OX40 agonist ivuxolimab in advanced cancers. Profiling relied on immunoSEQ multiplex PCR, and the TCRdb table lists in-frame clones only, not all of them. The data hold about 110,000 clones, with under 95% observed a single time. The CDR3 totals 14 residues. The germline gives CDR1 LNHDA, CDR2 SQIVND (reference sequence). J lost 7 bases, V lost 5 bases, and 5 bases had no gene match. The clonotype was recovered from an adult with an advanced solid tumor such as melanoma, head and neck, liver or kidney cancer. This specimen consisted of CD4+ or CD8+ T cells sorted from blood, obtained in a trial of the OX40 agonist ivuxolimab. This rearrangement joins TRBV19 to TRBJ1-4; 9 bases fit TRBD1. The CDR3 DNA is TGTGCCAGTAGTTCCGGGACAGGGAGTGAAAAACTGTTTTTT. Translated: CASSSGTGSEKLFF.